What follows are 7 T cell receptor beta chains derived from one specimen sequenced in a study of beta chain features in type 1 diabetes listed by TCRdb under 2018. General study outcomes and caveats: A moderate but significant shortening of TCRB CDR3 length was observed in type 1 diabetes patients in all four CD4+ subsets.

These receptors have no known antigen. The library was made by the immunoSEQ multiplex PCR assay. The High Capacity cDNA Reverse Transcription Kit was used to reverse transcribe all of the isolated RNA, meaning that expressed TCRB transcripts were what got sequenced. This immuneACCESS table, as held by TCRdb, lists in-frame sequences with V and J called but not all clones. Of the missing ones, under half trace to an unresolved V gene in checked studies; the others have no known cause. For this sample there are about 280,000 clones; about 15% appear just once. Together, the top ten hold 0.015% to 0.017% of the sample. The sequencing sample was made of naive CD4+ T cells from blood. The meaning of the sample's cell subset or site label: true naive CD4+ T cells. Receptors were obtained from a man between 18 and 35 years old with type 1 diabetes.

The chain joins TRBV6-6 to TRBJ2-7; possible D gene TRBD2, 6 bases. There are 15 residues in the CDR3. Per the germline V gene, CDR1 is MNHNY and CDR2 is SVGAGI (reference sequence). V lost 3 bases to trimming and J lost 5 bases, with 17 bases between them. The CDR3, as DNA: TGTGCCAGCAGTTATCTCTCTGCGGGGAACCACGAGCAGTACTTC. This encodes CASSYLSAGNHEQYF.

V gene TRBV5-4 combines with J gene TRBJ2-7; a weak D match, TRBD2 (6 bases). Looked up from germline, CDR1 is SGHNT and CDR2 is YYREEE (reference sequence). Trimming shortened V by 4 bases and J by 7 bases, and 21 bases separated the two germline ends. The CDR3 is 15 residues long. The CDR3: CASSPGTDALREQYF. Here the CDR3 DNA reads TGTGCCAGCAGCCCCGGGACTGACGCTTTACGGGAGCAGTACTTC.

This clone has only a few counts. V and J are TRBV9 and TRBJ2-1, with TRBD1 matching over 12 bases. Germline lookup yields CDR1 SGDLS and CDR2 YYNGEE. The CDR3 has 18 residues. V was pared by 3 bases and J by 7 bases, with 14 bases of the junction left unmatched. CDR3 sequence reads: CASSGNLGTGGGLNEQFF. CDR3 DNA sequence: TGTGCCAGCAGCGGAAATCTCGGGACAGGGGGCGGTTTGAATGAGCAGTTCTTC.

For this clone: This specimen includes other DNA sequences encoding the same CDR3. This chain connects TRBV27 to TRBJ2-5; TRBD1 aligns across 10 bases. Germline lookup yields CDR1 MNHEY and CDR2 SMNVEV (reference sequence). Germline trimming cut 3 bases from V and 2 bases from J; bases unmatched to any gene: 3. This CDR3 has 15 amino acids. CDR3 sequence (DNA): TGTGCCAGCAGTTTGGGACAGGGGCTACAAGAGACCCAGTACTTC. Encoded protein: CASSLGQGLQETQYF.

The J gene is TRBJ2-2, the V gene TRBV15, with D possibly being TRBD2 (5 bases). The ends were cut back, 3 bases at V and 6 bases at J, with 14 bases in the middle. Germline CDR1 LNHNV, CDR2 YYDKDF (reference sequence). The CDR3 is 15 amino acids. CDR3 region: CATSRETISSGELFF. CDR3 DNA sequence: TGTGCCACCAGCAGGGAGACTATTAGCTCCGGGGAGCTGTTTTTT. The variable domain in full, with the rest retrieved from reference TRBV15 and TRBJ2-2, is DAMVIQNPRYQVTQFGKPVTLSCSQTLNHNVMYWYQQKSSQAPKLLFHYYDKDFNNEADTPDNFQSRRPNTSFCFLDIRSPGLGDTAMYLCATSRETISSGELFFGEGSRLTVL.

This clone was detected only a few times. The rearrangement uses TRBV7-2 and TRBJ1-5, with a tentative D call TRBD1 (5 bases). Germline CDR1 and CDR2: SGHTA and FQGNSA. Trimming removed 0 bases from V and 7 bases from J, with 13 bases in between. The CDR3 runs to 15 residues. Written as DNA, the CDR3 is TGTGCCAGCAGCTTAGCTATCGGGGGGTGGCAGCCCCAGCATTTT. Translating it yields CASSLAIGGWQPQHF.

The rearrangement uses TRBV7-2 and TRBJ2-5, with no clear D. The CDR3 is 16 amino acids. V lost 5 bases and J 3 bases, leaving 19 bases between the germline ends. The germline gives CDR1 SGHTA, CDR2 FQGNSA. CDR3 sequence: CASSPHALVVKETQYF. CDR3 sequence (DNA): TGTGCCAGCAGCCCTCACGCGCTAGTGGTGAAAGAGACCCAGTACTTC.